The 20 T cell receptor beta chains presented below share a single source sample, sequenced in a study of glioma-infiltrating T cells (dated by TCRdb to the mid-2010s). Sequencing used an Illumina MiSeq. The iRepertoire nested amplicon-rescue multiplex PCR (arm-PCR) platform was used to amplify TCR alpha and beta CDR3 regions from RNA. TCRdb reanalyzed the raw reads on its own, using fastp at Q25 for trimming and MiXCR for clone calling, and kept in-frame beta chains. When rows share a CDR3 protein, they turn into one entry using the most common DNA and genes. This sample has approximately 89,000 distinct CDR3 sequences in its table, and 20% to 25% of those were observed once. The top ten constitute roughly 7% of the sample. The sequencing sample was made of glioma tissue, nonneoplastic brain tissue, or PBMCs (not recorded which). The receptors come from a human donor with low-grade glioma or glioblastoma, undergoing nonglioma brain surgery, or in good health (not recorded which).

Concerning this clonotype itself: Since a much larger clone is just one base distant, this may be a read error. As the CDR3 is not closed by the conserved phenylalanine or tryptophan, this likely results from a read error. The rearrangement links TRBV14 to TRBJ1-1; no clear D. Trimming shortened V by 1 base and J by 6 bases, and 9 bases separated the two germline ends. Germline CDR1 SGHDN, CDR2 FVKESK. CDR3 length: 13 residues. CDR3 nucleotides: TGTGCCAGCAGCCAAGCTGTGAGCGCTGAAGCTTTCATT. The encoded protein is CASSQAVSAEAFI.

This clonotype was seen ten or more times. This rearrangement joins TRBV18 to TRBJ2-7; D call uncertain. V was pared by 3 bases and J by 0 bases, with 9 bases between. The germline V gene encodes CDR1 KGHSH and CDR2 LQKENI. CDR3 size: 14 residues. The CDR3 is CASSPMLSSYEQYF. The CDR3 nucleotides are TGTGCCAGCTCACCTATGCTGAGCTCCTACGAGCAGTACTTC. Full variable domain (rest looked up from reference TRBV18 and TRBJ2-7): NAGVMQNPRHLVRRRGQEARLRCSPMKGHSHVYWYRQLPEEGLKFMVYLQKENIIDESGMPKERFSAEFPKEGPSILRIQQVVRGDSAAYFCASSPMLSSYEQYFGPGTRLTVT.

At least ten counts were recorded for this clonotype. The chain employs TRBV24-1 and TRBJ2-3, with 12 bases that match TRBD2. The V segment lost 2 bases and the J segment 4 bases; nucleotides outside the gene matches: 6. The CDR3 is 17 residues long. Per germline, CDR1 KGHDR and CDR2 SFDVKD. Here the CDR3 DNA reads TGTGCCACCAGTGATTCCCCTAGCGGGGGGGTCGCAGATACGCAGTATTTT. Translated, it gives CATSDSPSGGVADTQYF.

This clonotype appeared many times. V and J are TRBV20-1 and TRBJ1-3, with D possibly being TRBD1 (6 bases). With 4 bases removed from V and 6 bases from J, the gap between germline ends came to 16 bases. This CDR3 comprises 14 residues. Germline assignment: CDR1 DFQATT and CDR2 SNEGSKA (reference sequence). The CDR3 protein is CSATGAATVNTIYF. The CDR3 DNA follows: TGCAGTGCTACAGGGGCCGCAACGGTAAACACCATATATTTT.

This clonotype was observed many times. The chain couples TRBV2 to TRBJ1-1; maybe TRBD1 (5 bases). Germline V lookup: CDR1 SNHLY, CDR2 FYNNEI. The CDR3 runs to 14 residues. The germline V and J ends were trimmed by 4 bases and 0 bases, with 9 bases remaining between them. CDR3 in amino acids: CASSATTVNTEAFF. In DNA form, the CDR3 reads TGTGCCAGCAGTGCCACGACAGTGAACACTGAAGCTTTCTTT.

CDR3 loop: CASSPGQTGGDTQYF. In DNA, the CDR3 is TGTGCCAGCTCACCGGGACAAACCGGAGGAGATACGCAGTATTTT. This chain uses TRBV18 with TRBJ2-3; D is perhaps TRBD1 (6 bases). The CDR3 sequence is 15 residues long. Per the germline V gene, CDR1 is KGHSH and CDR2 is LQKENI. The germline V and J ends were trimmed by 3 bases and 5 bases, with 15 bases remaining between them.

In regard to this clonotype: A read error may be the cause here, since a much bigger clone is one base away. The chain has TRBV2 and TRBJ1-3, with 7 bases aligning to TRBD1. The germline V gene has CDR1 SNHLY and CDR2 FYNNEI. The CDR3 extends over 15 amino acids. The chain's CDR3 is CASRIGTVSGDTIYF. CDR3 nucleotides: TGTGCCAGCAGGATCGGGACAGTCTCTGGAGACACCATATATTTT.

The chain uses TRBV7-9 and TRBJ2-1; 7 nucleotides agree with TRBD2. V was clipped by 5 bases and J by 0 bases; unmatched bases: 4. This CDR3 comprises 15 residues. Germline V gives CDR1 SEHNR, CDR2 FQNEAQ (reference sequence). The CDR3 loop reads CASSRTSVSYNEQFF. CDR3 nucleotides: TGTGCCAGCAGCAGAACTAGCGTCTCCTACAATGAGCAGTTCTTC.

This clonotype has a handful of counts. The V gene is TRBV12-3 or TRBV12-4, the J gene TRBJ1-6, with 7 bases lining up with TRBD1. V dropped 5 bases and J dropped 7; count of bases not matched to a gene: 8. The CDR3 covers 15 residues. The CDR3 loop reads CASSPAGTENSPLHF. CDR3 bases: TGTGCCAGCAGTCCGGCCGGGACAGAGAATTCACCCCTCCACTTT.

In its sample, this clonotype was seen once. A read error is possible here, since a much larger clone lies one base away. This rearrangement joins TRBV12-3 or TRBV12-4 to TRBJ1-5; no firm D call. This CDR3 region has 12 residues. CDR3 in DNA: TGTGCCCGCAGTTTAATAGGACAGCCCCAGCATTTT. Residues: CARSLIGQPQHF.

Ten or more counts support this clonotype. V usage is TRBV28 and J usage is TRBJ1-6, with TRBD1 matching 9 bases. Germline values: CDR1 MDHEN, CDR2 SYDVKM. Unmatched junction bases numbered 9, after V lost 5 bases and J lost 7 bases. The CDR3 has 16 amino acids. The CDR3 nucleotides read TGTGCCAGCAGTGAACCGGGACAGGGTTTGAATTCACCCCTCCACTTT. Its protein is CASSEPGQGLNSPLHF. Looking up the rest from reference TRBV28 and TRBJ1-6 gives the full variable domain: DVKVTQSSRYLVKRTGEKVFLECVQDMDHENMFWYRQDPGLGLRLIYFSYDVKMKEKGDIPEGYSVSREKKERFSLILESASTNQTSMYLCASSEPGQGLNSPLHFGNGTRLTVT.

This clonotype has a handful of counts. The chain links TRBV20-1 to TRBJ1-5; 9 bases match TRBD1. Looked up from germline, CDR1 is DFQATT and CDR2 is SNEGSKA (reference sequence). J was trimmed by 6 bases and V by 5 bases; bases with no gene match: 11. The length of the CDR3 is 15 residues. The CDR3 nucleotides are TGCAGTGCTCGCCCCGGGACAGGGATTTTTCAGCCCCAGCATTTT. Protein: CSARPGTGIFQPQHF.

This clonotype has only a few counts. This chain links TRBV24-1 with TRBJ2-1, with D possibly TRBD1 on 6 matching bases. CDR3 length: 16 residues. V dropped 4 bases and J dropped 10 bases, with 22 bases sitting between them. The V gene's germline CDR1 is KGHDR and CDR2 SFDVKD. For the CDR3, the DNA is TGTGCCACCAGTGACCAGGGGCCAGGGCCCGCGGAGGAGCAGTTCTTC. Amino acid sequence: CATSDQGPGPAEEQFF.

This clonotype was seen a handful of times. The CDR3 loop reads CASSLVVDTQYF. The CDR3 bases are TGTGCCAGCAGCCTGGTCGTAGATACGCAGTATTTT. The genes are TRBV12-3 or TRBV12-4 and TRBJ2-3; D is ambiguous. This CDR3 comprises 12 residues. Trimming shortened V by 6 bases and J by 5 bases, and 9 bases separated the two germline ends.

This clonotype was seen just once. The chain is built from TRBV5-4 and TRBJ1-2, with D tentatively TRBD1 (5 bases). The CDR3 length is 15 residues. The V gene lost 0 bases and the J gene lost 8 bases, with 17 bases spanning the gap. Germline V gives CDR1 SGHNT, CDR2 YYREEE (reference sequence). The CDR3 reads CASSLARPGGKGYTF. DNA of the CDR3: TGTGCCAGCAGCTTGGCCAGGCCTGGGGGGAAAGGCTACACCTTC.

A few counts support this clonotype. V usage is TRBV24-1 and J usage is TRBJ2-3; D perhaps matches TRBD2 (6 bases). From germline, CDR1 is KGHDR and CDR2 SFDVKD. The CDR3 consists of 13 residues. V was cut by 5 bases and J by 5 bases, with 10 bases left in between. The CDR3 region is CATSAEGLDTQYF. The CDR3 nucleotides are TGTGCCACCAGTGCGGAGGGTCTAGATACGCAGTATTTT.

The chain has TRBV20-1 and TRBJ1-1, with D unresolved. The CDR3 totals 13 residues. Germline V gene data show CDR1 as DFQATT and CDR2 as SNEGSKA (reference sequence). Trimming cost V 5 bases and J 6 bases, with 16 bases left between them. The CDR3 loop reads CSAPRPFGPEAFF. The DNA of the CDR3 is TGCAGTGCTCCACGCCCCTTTGGACCTGAAGCTTTCTTT.

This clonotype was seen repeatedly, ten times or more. In nucleotides, the CDR3 is TGCAGTGCTCAAAGGACAGTCCAGAACACTGAAGCTTTCTTT. Protein sequence: CSAQRTVQNTEAFF. The V gene is TRBV20-1, the J gene TRBJ1-1; TRBD1 is a possible D gene (6 bases). Looked up from germline, CDR1 is DFQATT and CDR2 is SNEGSKA (reference sequence). CDR3 length: 14 amino acids. The V gene lost 5 bases and the J gene lost 1 base, with 14 bases spanning the gap.

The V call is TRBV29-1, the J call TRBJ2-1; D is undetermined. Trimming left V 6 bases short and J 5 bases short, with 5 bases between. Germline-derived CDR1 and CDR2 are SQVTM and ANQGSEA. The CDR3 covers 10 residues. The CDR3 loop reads CSVADNEQFF. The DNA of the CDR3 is TGCAGCGTCGCGGACAATGAGCAGTTCTTC.

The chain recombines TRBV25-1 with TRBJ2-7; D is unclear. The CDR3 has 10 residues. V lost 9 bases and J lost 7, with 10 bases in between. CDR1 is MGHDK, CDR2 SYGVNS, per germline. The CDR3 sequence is CARSPEEQYF. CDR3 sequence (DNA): TGTGCCAGATCTCCCGAGGAGCAGTACTTC.